This T cell receptor (beta chain) was documented in a study of blood T cells in healthy people across ages. Broader study findings: Without sorted subsets, naive and antigen-experienced compartments could not be conclusively compared.

V lost 3 bases, J lost 6 bases, and 19 bases lay in between. This CDR3 spans 16 amino acids. The V gene's germline CDR1 is SGHRS and CDR2 YFSETQ. This clonotype was recorded many times. Antigen unknown. A J-beta primer mix and a sample-barcoded 5' primer were used in a second PCR of about 7 to 11 cycles. A tag from a template-switch adaptor with 12 random nucleotides marked each cDNA molecule. Using its own MiXCR run on the 5' RACE reads, TCRdb lists one record per CDR3 protein. The sample lists 750,000 to 950,000 distinct CDR3 sequences, about 27% occurring once. These data were also reused for a study on T cells of mothers and their children. In that study: The M1S primer of the second PCR added sample barcodes and 2-4 random nucleotides.

This chain uses TRBV5-1 with TRBJ2-1, with D maybe TRBD2 (6 bases). This TCR derives from a middle-aged woman in good health. The sample taken for sequencing was blood. In nucleotides, the CDR3 is TGCGCCAGCAGCTCAAGCGCCAGGGCGGGGAGCAATGAGCAGTTCTTC. Its protein product is CASSSSARAGSNEQFF.